The sequence of this T cell receptor (beta chain) was determined in a study of T-cell reconstitution after alpha-beta-depleted transplantation in children. This clonotype has at least ten counts. The CDR3 covers 16 residues. V lost 5 bases to trimming and J lost 1 base; unmatched junction nucleotides: 7. Germline CDR1 and CDR2: SSHAT and FNYEAQ (reference sequence). Construction of the TCRbeta library involved unique molecular identifiers. TCRdb re-called the PCR reads with MiXCR, one entry per CDR3 protein. This table holds around 670,000 distinct CDR3 sequences, about 12% found once. The receptor was isolated from a girl aged 2-10 years with congenital amegakaryocytic thrombocytopenia, due to receive a stem cell transplant. The material was PBMCs, obtained before TCRalphabeta/CD19-depleted stem cell transplant. The V call is TRBV7-7, the J call TRBJ2-2, with 7 bases that match TRBD2. CDR3 residues: CASSRLGGVNTGELFF. CDR3 in DNA: TGTGCCAGCAGCCGTCTGGGAGGGGTGAACACCGGGGAGCTGTTTTTT.